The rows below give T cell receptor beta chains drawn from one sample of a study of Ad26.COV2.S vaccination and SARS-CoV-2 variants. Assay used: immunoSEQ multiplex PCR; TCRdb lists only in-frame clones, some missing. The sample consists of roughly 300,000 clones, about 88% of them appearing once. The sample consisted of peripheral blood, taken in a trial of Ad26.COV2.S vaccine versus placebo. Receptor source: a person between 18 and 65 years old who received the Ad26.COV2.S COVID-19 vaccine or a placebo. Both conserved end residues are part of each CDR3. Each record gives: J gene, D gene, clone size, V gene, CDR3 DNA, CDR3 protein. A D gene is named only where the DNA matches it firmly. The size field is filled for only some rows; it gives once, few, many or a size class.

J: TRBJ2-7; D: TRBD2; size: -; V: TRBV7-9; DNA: TGTGCCAGCAGCCCCCGACTAGCGGGGGCCCGGAGCTCCTACGAGCAGTACTTC; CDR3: CASSPRLAGARSSYEQYF
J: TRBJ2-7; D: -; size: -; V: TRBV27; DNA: TGTGCCAGCAGCCGACCGGGCCATCTCGATAGGGAGCAGTACTTC; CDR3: CASSRPGHLDREQYF
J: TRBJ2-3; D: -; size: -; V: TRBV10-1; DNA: TGCGCCAGCAGTGGGTCAGGAAGCACAGATACGCAGTATTTT; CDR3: CASSGSGSTDTQYF
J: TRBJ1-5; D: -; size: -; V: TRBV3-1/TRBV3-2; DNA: TGTGCCAGCAGCCAAGAATTAGGACTTCATCAGCCCCAGCATTTT; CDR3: CASSQELGLHQPQHF
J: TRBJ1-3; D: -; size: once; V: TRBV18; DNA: TGTGCCAGCTCACGGGGGACCTCACCTGGAAACACCATATATTTT; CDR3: CASSRGTSPGNTIYF
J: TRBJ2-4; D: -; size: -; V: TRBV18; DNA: TGTGCCAGCTCACCCATGACAGCGCTAGCCAAAAACATTCAGTACTTC; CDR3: CASSPMTALAKNIQYF
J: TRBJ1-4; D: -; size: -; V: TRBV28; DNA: TGTGCCAGCAGTTTTAGGCAGATTAATGAAAAACTGTTTTTT; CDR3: CASSFRQINEKLFF
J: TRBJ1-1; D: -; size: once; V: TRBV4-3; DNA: TGCGCCAGCAGCCATGACAGCGGGGTCACTGAAGCTTTCTTT; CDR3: CASSHDSGVTEAFF
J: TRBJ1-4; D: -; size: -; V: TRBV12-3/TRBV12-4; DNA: TGTGCCAGCAGTTTGGGGGAACAAGAAAAACTGTTTTTT; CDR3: CASSLGEQEKLFF
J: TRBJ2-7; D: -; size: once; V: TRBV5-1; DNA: TGCGCCAGCAGAGGGGAGGCCGAGCAGTACTTC; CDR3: CASRGEAEQYF
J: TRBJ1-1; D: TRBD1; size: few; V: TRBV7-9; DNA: TGTGCCAGCAGCCCGGGACAGACGAACACTGAAGCTTTCTTT; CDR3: CASSPGQTNTEAFF
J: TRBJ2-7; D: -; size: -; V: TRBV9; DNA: TGTGCCAGCAGCTCAGACGCCGGTGTATACGAGCAGTACTTC; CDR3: CASSSDAGVYEQYF
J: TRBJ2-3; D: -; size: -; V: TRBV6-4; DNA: TGTGCCAGCGCGTCTGGCCTAACAGATACGCAGTATTTT; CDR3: CASASGLTDTQYF
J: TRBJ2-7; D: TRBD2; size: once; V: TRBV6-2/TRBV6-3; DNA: TGTGCCAGCAGTTACACCTCGACTAGCGGCTACGAGCAGTACTTC; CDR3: CASSYTSTSGYEQYF
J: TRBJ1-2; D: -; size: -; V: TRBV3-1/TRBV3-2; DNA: TGTGCCAGCAGCCTCGAAGGCCAGGGATTGTTCTATGGCTACACCTTC; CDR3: CASSLEGQGLFYGYTF
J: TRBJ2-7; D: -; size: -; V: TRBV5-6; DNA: TGTGCCAGCAGCTTCCGAGGGCTGGTAACCTACGAGCAGTACTTC; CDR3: CASSFRGLVTYEQYF
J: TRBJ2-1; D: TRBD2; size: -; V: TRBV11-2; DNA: TGTGCCAGCAGCCCCCTAGGACTAGCATCCCATGAGCAGTTCTTC; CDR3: CASSPLGLASHEQFF
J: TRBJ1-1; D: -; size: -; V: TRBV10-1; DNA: TGCGCCAGCAGTCCCTCCTTGGGGGGGCCGAACACTGAAGCTTTCTTT; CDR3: CASSPSLGGPNTEAFF
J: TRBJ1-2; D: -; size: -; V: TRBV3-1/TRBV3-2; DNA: TGTGCCAGCAGCCAGACAGGTCTCTATGGCTACACCTTC; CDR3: CASSQTGLYGYTF
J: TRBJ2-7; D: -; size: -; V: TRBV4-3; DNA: TGCGCCAGCAGTCAACAGGCCGCCGGGGTCTACGAGCAGTACTTC; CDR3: CASSQQAAGVYEQYF
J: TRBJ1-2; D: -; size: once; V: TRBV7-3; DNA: TGTGCCAGCAGCTTAACCCCCGGGAACAAAGATGGCTACACCTTC; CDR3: CASSLTPGNKDGYTF
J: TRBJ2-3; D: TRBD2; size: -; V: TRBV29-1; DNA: TGCAGCTTCTGGGGGGGGATCGGCACAGATACGCAGTATTTT; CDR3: CSFWGGIGTDTQYF
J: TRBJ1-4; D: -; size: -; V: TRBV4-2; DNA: TGTGCCAGCAGCCAAGCCGGGGTCGGTGAAAAACTGTTTTTT; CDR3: CASSQAGVGEKLFF
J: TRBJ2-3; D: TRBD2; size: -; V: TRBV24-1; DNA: TGTGCCACCAGAGAGCGGGGAAGCACAGATACGCAGTATTTT; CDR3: CATRERGSTDTQYF
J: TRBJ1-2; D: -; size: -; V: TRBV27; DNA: TGTGCCAGCAGTTTATCCTCGGTAAACTATGGCTACACCTTC; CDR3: CASSLSSVNYGYTF
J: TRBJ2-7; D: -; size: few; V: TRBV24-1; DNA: TGTGCCACCAGTGCTGGGCCTCCGAGCAACGAGCAGTACTTC; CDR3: CATSAGPPSNEQYF
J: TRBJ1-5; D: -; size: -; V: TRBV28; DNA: TGTGCCAGCAGTTTGGGGGGGTCGGCCGCTCAGCCCCAGCATTTT; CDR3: CASSLGGSAAQPQHF
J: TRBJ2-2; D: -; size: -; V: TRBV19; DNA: TGTGCCAGTATGAGGCAGGGGCGCACCGGGGAGCTGTTTTTT; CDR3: CASMRQGRTGELFF
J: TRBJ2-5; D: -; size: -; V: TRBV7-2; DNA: TGTGCCAGCAGCTTTGGATCGGTCGGGGAGACCCAGTACTTC; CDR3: CASSFGSVGETQYF
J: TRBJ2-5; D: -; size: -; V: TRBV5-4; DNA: TGTGCCAGCAGCTCGGAACTCCAAGAGACCCAGTACTTC; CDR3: CASSSELQETQYF
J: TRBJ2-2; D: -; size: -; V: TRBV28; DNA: TGTGCCAGCAGTCTCCGGGTCGGGGAGCTGTTTTTT; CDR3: CASSLRVGELFF
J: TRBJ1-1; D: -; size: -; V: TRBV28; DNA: TGTGCCAGCAGTTTCCGGGGTATGATGAACACTGAAGCTTTCTTT; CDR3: CASSFRGMMNTEAFF
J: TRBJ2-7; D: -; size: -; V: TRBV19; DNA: TGTGCCAGTAGTATCGGCGGACACACCTACGAGCAGTACTTC; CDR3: CASSIGGHTYEQYF
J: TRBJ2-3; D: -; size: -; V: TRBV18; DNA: TGTGCCAGCTCACCACCTAGCACAGATACGCAGTATTTT; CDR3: CASSPPSTDTQYF
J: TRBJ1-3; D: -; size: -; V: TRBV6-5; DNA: TGTGCCAGTCTCGACTTCATCTCTGGAAACACCATATATTTT; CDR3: CASLDFISGNTIYF
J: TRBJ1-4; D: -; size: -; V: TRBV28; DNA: TGTGCCAGCAGTTTATTGGGCCAGGGGTTGACTAATGAAAAACTGTTTTTT; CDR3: CASSLLGQGLTNEKLFF
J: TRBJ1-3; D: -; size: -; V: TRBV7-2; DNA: TGTGCCAGCAGCTTAGCTTCATCTGGAAACACCATATATTTT; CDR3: CASSLASSGNTIYF
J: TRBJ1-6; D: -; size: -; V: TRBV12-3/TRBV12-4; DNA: TGTGCCAGCAGCTATAATTCACCCCTCCACTTT; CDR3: CASSYNSPLHF
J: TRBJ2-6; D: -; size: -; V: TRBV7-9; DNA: TGTGCCAGCAGCTTAATTTGGACCCCTGGGGCCAACGTCCTGACTTTC; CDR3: CASSLIWTPGANVLTF
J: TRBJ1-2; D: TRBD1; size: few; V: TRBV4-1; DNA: TGCGCCAGCAGCCAACCGCACAGGGGGTATAACTATGGCTACACCTTC; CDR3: CASSQPHRGYNYGYTF
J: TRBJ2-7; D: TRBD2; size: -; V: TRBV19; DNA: TGTGCCAGTAGTTGGGGCGGGGGCTCCTACGAGCAGTACTTC; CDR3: CASSWGGGSYEQYF
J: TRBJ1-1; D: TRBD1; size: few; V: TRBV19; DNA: TGTGCCAGTAGTCAGGGACAGCGGAACACTGAAGCTTTCTTT; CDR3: CASSQGQRNTEAFF
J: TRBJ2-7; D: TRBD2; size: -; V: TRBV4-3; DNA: TGCGCCAGCAGCCAAGAGACCGGGACTAGATACGAGCAGTACTTC; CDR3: CASSQETGTRYEQYF
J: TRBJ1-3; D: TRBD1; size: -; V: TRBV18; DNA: TGTGCCAGCTCACCATCCGGGACAGGGGGCTCTGGAAACACCATATATTTT; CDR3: CASSPSGTGGSGNTIYF
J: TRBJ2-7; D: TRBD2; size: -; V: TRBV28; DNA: TGTGCCAGCAGCAGACTAGCGGGTAAGGGGTTCTACGAGCAGTACTTC; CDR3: CASSRLAGKGFYEQYF